What follows are 4 T cell receptor beta chains derived from one specimen sequenced in a study of CD8 T cells in Susac syndrome. Random hexamers primed reverse transcription of about 0.45 to 1 ug RNA. TCRdb re-called the immunoSEQ multiplex PCR reads with MiXCR, one entry per CDR3 protein. The table has some 400,000 distinct CDR3 sequences, 75% to 90% seen once; the top ten hold about 0.12%. Sequencing used CD8+ T cells from PBMCs. These receptors all come from a human donor with multiple sclerosis.

This clonotype was counted ten times or more. The genes are TRBV5-5 and TRBJ2-7; 10 bases are a match to TRBD1. CDR1 SGHKS and CDR2 YYEKEE come from the germline V gene (reference sequence). The V and J ends lost 4 bases and 2 bases, in that order; junction bases with no gene match: 6. This CDR3 comprises 15 residues. CDR3 DNA: TGTGCCAGCAGCCTCGGGACAGGGGCCACCTACGAGCAGTACTTC. It codes for CASSLGTGATYEQYF.

This clonotype was observed a handful of times. This chain joins TRBV7-2 and TRBJ2-3, with 7 bases matching TRBD2. After removal of 0 bases from V and 5 bases from J, the junction contained 11 bases not matched to a gene. Germline CDR1 SGHTA, CDR2 FQGNSA. The CDR3 covers 17 residues. The CDR3 is CASSLAYSGPQGDTQYF. In DNA, the CDR3 is TGTGCCAGCAGCTTAGCTTATAGCGGGCCTCAGGGAGATACGCAGTATTTT.

In its sample, this clonotype was seen a few times. The chain uses TRBV12-3 or TRBV12-4 and TRBJ1-5, with D perhaps TRBD1 (5 bases). This CDR3 is 15 amino acids long. V was clipped by 3 bases and J by 0 bases, with 9 bases between them. In DNA, the CDR3 is TGTGCCAGCAGTTTGGGTGACAGTAGCAATCAGCCCCAGCATTTT. This gives the protein CASSLGDSSNQPQHF.

This clonotype was recorded a few times. The chain joins TRBV6-2 or TRBV6-3 to TRBJ2-5; possibly TRBD1 for D (5 bases). The length of the CDR3 is 12 residues. The germline V and J ends were trimmed by 6 bases and 3 bases, with 8 bases remaining between them. Per the germline V gene, CDR1 is MNHEY and CDR2 is SVGEGT. The CDR3 spells CASRDMEETQYF. The CDR3 nucleotides are TGTGCCAGCAGGGACATGGAAGAGACCCAGTACTTC.